Detailed here is one TCR beta chain. No antigen is known for it. This specimen belongs to a study of beta chain features in type 1 diabetes. The authors sorted CD4+ naive, central memory, regulatory and stem cell-like memory cells via CD45RO/CCR7/CD25/CD127/CD95/CD27. CDR3 size: 11 residues. V lost 2 bases to trimming and J lost 4 bases, with 2 bases between them. CDR1 is SGHTA, CDR2 FQGNSA, per germline. Study-wide points: TCRB rearrangement may or may not be influenced by HLA type; here this remained unresolved. Comparison showed that naive, central memory and Treg TCRB repertoires appeared more similar among patients than among healthy donors.

Expressed TCRB transcripts were sequenced after all isolated RNA was converted to cDNA. Only in-frame clones appear in the TCRdb table, and some are missing; sequencing was by immunoSEQ multiplex PCR. This sample has fewer than 900,000 clones; roughly 15% occur once, and the top ten carry about 0.02%. This rearrangement joins TRBV7-2 to TRBJ1-2; D gene unclear. Source material: naive CD4+ T cells from blood. This sequence originates from a woman aged 18-29 years in good health. The DNA of the CDR3 is TGTGCCAGCAGCTTATCCTATGGCTACACCTTC. It is translated as CASSLSYGYTF.